Listed below are T cell receptor beta chains from one sample, sequenced in a study of cytomegalovirus exposure and HLA in healthy donors. Generated by immunoSEQ multiplex PCR, the TCRdb table keeps only in-frame clones and is missing some. The sample lists roughly 93,000 clones; about 82% were seen once. Specimen: PBMCs. Every receptor here comes from a man aged 25-45 years in good health and CMV-seronegative. CDR3s include the opening cysteine and the closing phenylalanine or tryptophan.

13,TRBJ2-3,TRBV5-1,CASSPPPADTQYF
12,TRBJ2-7,TRBV29-1,CSVVRRGNEQYF
18,TRBJ2-5,TRBV27,CASSLVSASGRYQETQYF
13,TRBJ1-2,TRBV7-9,CASSRDSLYGYTF
19,TRBJ1-1,TRBV4-1,CASSRVLQGISRIDTEAFF
14,TRBJ1-5,TRBV27,CASSVGTGRQPQHF
14,TRBJ2-2,TRBV2,CASRTGLPTGELFF
14,TRBJ2-3,TRBV6-5,CASRARSIQGTQYF
15,TRBJ2-3,TRBV6-4,CASSDSNTDRDTQYF
16,TRBJ2-1,TRBV4-1,CASSQSTSGRWYEQFF
14,TRBJ2-7,TRBV9,CASSPRGGKDEQYF
15,TRBJ2-2,TRBV5-4,CASSLGQTRTGELFF
15,TRBJ2-1,TRBV10-3,CAISGRDRDYNEQFF
18,TRBJ2-7,TRBV28,CASSLAIMTSGLTYEQYF
14,TRBJ1-4,TRBV30,CAFTGQGNNEKLFF
14,TRBJ2-1,TRBV6-5,CASSLTRAYNEQFF
15,TRBJ2-3,TRBV5-4,CASSLERRWADTQYF
14,TRBJ2-7,TRBV2,CASRGDRGLNEQYF
13,TRBJ1-4,TRBV15,CATSRGSGEKLFF
19,TRBJ1-1,TRBV9,CASSVEGILSGLRDTEAFF
11,TRBJ1-1,TRBV20-1,CSASRNTEAFF
14,TRBJ2-3,TRBV30,CAWSLSAGTDTQYF
14,TRBJ2-3,TRBV6-4,CASPGQVDTDTQYF
16,TRBJ1-6,TRBV27,CASRFREYSYNSPLHF
13,TRBJ2-7,TRBV29-1,CSVGSGISYEQYF
13,TRBJ2-7,TRBV29-1,CSVADRAAYEQYF
16,TRBJ1-2,TRBV7-9,CASSLGGTGGSYGYTF
13,TRBJ2-5,TRBV7-2,CASSLARVETQYF
14,TRBJ1-5,TRBV5-1,CASSLGTGYQPQHF
16,TRBJ2-2,TRBV18,CASSPPTTGNTGELFF
15,TRBJ1-4,TRBV19,CASSGYRAVHEKLFF
13,TRBJ1-1,TRBV12-5,CASGLVTGGEAFF
14,TRBJ2-5,TRBV10-1,CASSEQGPRETQYF
15,TRBJ2-1,TRBV6-4,CASSETGGKSDEQFF
14,TRBJ1-2,TRBV11-2,CASSSGQELYGYTF
14,TRBJ1-1,TRBV6-4,CASSLGTPNTEAFF
16,TRBJ1-6,TRBV5-4,CASSSGGRTGESPLHF
12,TRBJ1-2,TRBV6-1,CASGGGGNGYTF
14,TRBJ1-2,TRBV6-1,CASSHSDRGYGYTF
12,TRBJ2-7,TRBV29-1,CSGGLVKDEQYF
15,TRBJ2-7,TRBV5-6,CASSYTGGVSYEQYF
14,TRBJ2-5,TRBV5-1,CASSLGTSGETQYF
15,TRBJ1-3,TRBV11-3,CASSLALFSGNTIYF
14,TRBJ2-5,TRBV7-2,CASSPGEGEETQYF
14,TRBJ1-1,TRBV27,CASSLKAGQTEAFF
17,TRBJ2-1,TRBV5-5,CASSLAPAASSYNEQFF
14,TRBJ1-2,TRBV30,CAWSVAQGAQGYTF
14,TRBJ1-5,TRBV7-3,CASSSGQLNQPQHF
17,TRBJ2-7,TRBV30,CAWSLSRTSATSYEQYF
11,TRBJ1-2,TRBV7-2,CASSLSEGYTF